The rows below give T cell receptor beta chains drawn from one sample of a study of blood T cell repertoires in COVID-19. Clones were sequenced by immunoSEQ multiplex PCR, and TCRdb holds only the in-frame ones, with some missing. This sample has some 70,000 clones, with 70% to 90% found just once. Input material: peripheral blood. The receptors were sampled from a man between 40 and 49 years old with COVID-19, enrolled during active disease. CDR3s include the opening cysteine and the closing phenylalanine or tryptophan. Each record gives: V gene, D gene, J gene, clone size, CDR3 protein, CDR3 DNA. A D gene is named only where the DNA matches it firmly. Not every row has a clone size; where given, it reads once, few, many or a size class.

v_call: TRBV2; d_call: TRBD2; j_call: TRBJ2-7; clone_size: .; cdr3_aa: CASNLAGAGEQYF; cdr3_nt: TGTGCCAGCAATCTAGCGGGGGCTGGGGAGCAGTACTTC
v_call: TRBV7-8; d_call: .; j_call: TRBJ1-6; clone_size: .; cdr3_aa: CASSSAGANSPLHF; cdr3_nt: TGTGCCAGCAGCTCCGCGGGGGCAAATTCACCCCTCCACTTT
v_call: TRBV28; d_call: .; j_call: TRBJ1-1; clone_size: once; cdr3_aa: CATGGGGPEAFF; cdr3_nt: TGTGCCACGGGGGGTGGAGGGCCTGAAGCTTTCTTT
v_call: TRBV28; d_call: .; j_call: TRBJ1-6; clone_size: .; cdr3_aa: CASMGADSFNSPLHF; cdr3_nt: TGTGCCAGCATGGGTGCGGACAGTTTCAATTCACCCCTCCACTTT
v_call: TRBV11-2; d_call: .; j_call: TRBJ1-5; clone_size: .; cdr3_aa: CASSLKFDRSNQPQHF; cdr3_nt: TGTGCCAGCAGCCTTAAATTCGACAGGTCCAATCAGCCCCAGCATTTT
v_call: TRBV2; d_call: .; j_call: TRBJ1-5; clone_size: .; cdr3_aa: CASNRDSLNSNQPQHF; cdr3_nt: TGTGCCAGCAATCGGGACTCTCTGAACAGCAATCAGCCCCAGCATTTT
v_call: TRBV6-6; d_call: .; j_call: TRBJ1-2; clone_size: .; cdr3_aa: CASSTASVQGYTF; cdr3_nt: TGTGCCAGCAGTACCGCCAGTGTCCAAGGCTACACCTTC
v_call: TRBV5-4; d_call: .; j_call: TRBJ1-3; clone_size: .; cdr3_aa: CASSLWASSGNTIYF; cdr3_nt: TGTGCCAGCAGCTTATGGGCGAGCTCTGGAAACACCATATATTTT
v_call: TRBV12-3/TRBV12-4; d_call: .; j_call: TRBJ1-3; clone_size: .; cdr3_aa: CASFYLVNTIYF; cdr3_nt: TGTGCCAGCTTTTATTTAGTAAACACCATATATTTT
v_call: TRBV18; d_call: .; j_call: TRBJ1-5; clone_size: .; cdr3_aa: CASSERQNGYSNQPQHF; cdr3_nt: TGTGCCAGCTCAGAGAGGCAAAACGGTTATAGCAATCAGCCCCAGCATTTT
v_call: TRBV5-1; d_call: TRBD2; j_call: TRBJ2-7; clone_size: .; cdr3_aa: CASSPEPGLTYEQYF; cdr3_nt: TGCGCCAGCAGCCCAGAACCGGGACTAACTTACGAGCAGTACTTC
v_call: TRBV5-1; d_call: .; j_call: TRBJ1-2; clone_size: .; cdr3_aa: CASSLRGPDYGYTF; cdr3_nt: TGCGCCAGCAGCTTGCGAGGCCCCGACTATGGCTACACCTTC
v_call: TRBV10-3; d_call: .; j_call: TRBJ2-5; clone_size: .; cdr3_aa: CAINSRDTDQETQYF; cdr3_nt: TGTGCCATCAATTCTCGGGACACCGACCAAGAGACCCAGTACTTC
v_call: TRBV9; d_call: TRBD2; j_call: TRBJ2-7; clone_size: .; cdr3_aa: CASSGQAGDPYEQYF; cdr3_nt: TGTGCCAGCAGCGGTCAGGCGGGAGACCCCTACGAGCAGTACTTC
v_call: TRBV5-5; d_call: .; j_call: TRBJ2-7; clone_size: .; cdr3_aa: CASSLEQKQYF; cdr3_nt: TGTGCCAGCAGCTTGGAACAGAAGCAGTACTTC
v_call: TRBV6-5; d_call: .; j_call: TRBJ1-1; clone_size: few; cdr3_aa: CASISLAAYEAFF; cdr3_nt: TGTGCCAGCATCTCACTAGCAGCCTATGAAGCTTTCTTT
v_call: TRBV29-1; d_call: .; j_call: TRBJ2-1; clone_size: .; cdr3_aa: CSVDRQGMGSEQFF; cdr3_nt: TGCAGCGTTGATCGGCAGGGAATGGGTAGCGAGCAGTTCTTC
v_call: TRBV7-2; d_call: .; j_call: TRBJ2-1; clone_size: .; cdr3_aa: CASSLAQENEQFF; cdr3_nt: TGTGCCAGCAGCTTAGCACAGGAAAATGAGCAGTTCTTC
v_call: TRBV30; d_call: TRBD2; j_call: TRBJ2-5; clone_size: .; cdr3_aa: CAWKQAGIQETQYF; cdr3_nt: TGTGCCTGGAAACAAGCGGGGATCCAAGAGACCCAGTACTTC
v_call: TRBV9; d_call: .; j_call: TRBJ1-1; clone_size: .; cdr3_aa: CASSEGGWGTEAFF; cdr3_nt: TGTGCCAGCAGCGAAGGGGGTTGGGGGACAGAAGCTTTCTTT